Shown below are 22 T cell receptor beta chains from a single sample sequenced in a study of cytomegalovirus exposure and HLA in healthy donors (dated by TCRdb to about 2017). Receptor libraries were prepared by the immunoSEQ multiplex PCR assay. A mixture of 60 forward primers for TCR Vbeta segments and 13 reverse primers for TCR Jbeta segments was used in the multiplex PCR. TCRdb carries this immuneACCESS record with in-frame sequences only. Its versions omit some clonotypes, under half of them owing to an unresolved V gene in the studies checked, with the rest unexplained. In all, the sample holds some 120,000 clones, and over 70% of those were seen once. Of the sample, about 3.3% falls within the top ten clones. Sample: PBMCs. The origin of the receptors is a woman aged 45-65 years in good health and CMV-seronegative.

The rearrangement joins TRBV28 to TRBJ1-5; no definite D call. The CDR3 length is 15 residues. V was trimmed by 5 bases and J by 0 bases, leaving 11 bases between them. Germline assignment: CDR1 MDHEN and CDR2 SYDVKM. The CDR3 is CASSPDKYSNQPQHF. The CDR3 DNA sequence: TGTGCCAGCAGTCCAGACAAATATAGCAATCAGCCCCAGCATTTT.

This chain connects TRBV28 to TRBJ2-7, with D unclear. CDR1 and CDR2 (germline): MDHEN, SYDVKM. The CDR3 totals 16 residues. Trimming removed 4 bases at V and 3 bases at J, with 19 bases between. This CDR3 reads CASSSARASEIYEQYF. The CDR3 DNA follows: TGTGCCAGCAGTTCTGCTCGAGCCAGCGAGATCTACGAGCAGTACTTC.

This clone is medium-sized. J is TRBJ2-2 and V is TRBV6-1; 12 bases are a match to TRBD2. The CDR3 sequence is 16 residues long. With V trimmed by 4 bases and J by 0 bases, 0 bases remained unmatched. Germline lookup yields CDR1 MNHNS and CDR2 SASEGT. The CDR3 DNA sequence: TGTGCCAGCAGTGGACTAGCGGGAGCGAACACCGGGGAGCTGTTTTTT. Protein: CASSGLAGANTGELFF.

This chain joins TRBV10-3 and TRBJ2-2; no reliable D call. There are 15 residues in the CDR3. V was cut by 10 bases and J by 0 bases, with 15 bases left in between. Germline V lookup: CDR1 ENHRY, CDR2 SYGVKD. CDR3 loop: CATRPLPANTGELFF. The DNA of the CDR3 is TGTGCCACCCGCCCACTCCCTGCGAACACCGGGGAGCTGTTTTTT.

The CDR3 spells CASSQDTLREQFF. CDR3 DNA sequence: TGCGCCAGCAGCCAAGATACTCTGCGGGAGCAGTTCTTC. This chain uses TRBV4-3 with TRBJ2-1, with unresolved D. V lost 0 bases and J lost 10, with 10 bases in between. The CDR3 runs 13 residues. In germline, CDR1 is LGHNA, CDR2 YSLEER.

As to this clone: One end of the junction fails to match germline, which may point to a read error. The sample carries other DNA sequences with the same CDR3. The V call is TRBV2, the J call TRBJ1-2, with TRBD1 as a possible D gene (6 bases). Germline CDR1 is SNHLY and CDR2 is FYNNEI. This CDR3 comprises 13 residues. The CDR3: CASRDGQIYGYTF. CDR3 DNA sequence: TGTGCCAGCAGAGACGGACAGATCTATGGCTACACCTTT.

The V gene is TRBV21-1, the J gene TRBJ2-7; the table's D call TRBD2 went unverified against the DNA. TRBV21-1 is recorded as a pseudogene. The CDR3 has 15 amino acids. The CDR3 sequence is CASSKAGEGGSEQYF. CDR3 nucleotide sequence: TGTGCCAGCAGCAAAGCGGGGGAGGGCGGAAGCGAGCAGTACTTC.

The chain employs TRBV18 and TRBJ1-3; D uncertain. The V gene lost 1 base and the J gene lost 4 bases, with 8 bases spanning the gap. CDR1 KGHSH and CDR2 LQKENI come from the germline V gene. This CDR3 has 14 amino acids. CDR3 DNA sequence: TGTGCCAGCTCACCACAAAACAGCGGAAACACCATATATTTT. It specifies CASSPQNSGNTIYF.

This chain links TRBV11-3 with TRBJ2-2, with 9 bases aligning to TRBD2. The CDR3 loop spans 16 amino acids. CDR1 and CDR2 (germline): SGHNT, YENEEA. Trimming took 1 base from V and 4 from J; bases not matched to a gene: 4. DNA for the CDR3: TGTGCCAGCAGCTTAGGGGGACTAGCTTCCACCGGGGAGCTGTTTTTT. Translated: CASSLGGLASTGELFF.

The genes are TRBV30 and TRBJ1-1, with no clear D. The V gene lost 2 bases and the J gene lost 11 bases, with 12 bases spanning the gap. The CDR3 consists of 11 residues. Germline V gene sequence: CDR1 GTSNPN, CDR2 SVGIG (reference sequence). CDR3 loop: CAWSIREDAFF. The CDR3 nucleotides are TGTGCCTGGAGTATTAGGGAGGACGCTTTCTTT.

This chain joins TRBV9 and TRBJ1-5; tentative D call: TRBD1 (6 bases). The CDR3 has 15 amino acids. Looked up from germline, CDR1 is SGDLS and CDR2 is YYNGEE. The ends were cut back, 3 bases at V and 6 bases at J, with 16 bases in the middle. The CDR3 loop reads CASSAATGIGQPQHF. The DNA of the CDR3 is TGTGCCAGCAGCGCCGCTACAGGGATAGGTCAGCCCCAGCATTTT.

The chain links TRBV19 to TRBJ1-3, with 8 positions matching TRBD1. The CDR3 loop spans 16 amino acids. V lost 4 bases, J lost 2 bases, and 7 bases stayed unmatched. Germline V gene sequence: CDR1 LNHDA, CDR2 SQIVND (reference sequence). The CDR3, as DNA: TGTGCCAGTAGTAACGGACAGGGACGAGCTGGAAACACCATATATTTT. Encoded protein: CASSNGQGRAGNTIYF.

This chain connects TRBV11-2 to TRBJ2-1; D remains unclear. This CDR3 is 12 amino acids long. V shed 4 bases and J shed 6 bases, with 7 bases lying between them. CDR1 is SGHAT and CDR2 is FQNNGV in the germline V gene. The CDR3 loop is CASSYLSNEQFF. The CDR3, as DNA: TGTGCCAGCAGCTACCTAAGCAATGAGCAGTTCTTC.

The V gene is TRBV29-1, the J gene TRBJ2-3, with a weak D call TRBD1 (6 bases). Trimming removed 3 bases from V and 4 bases from J, with 11 bases in between. Per germline, CDR1 SQVTM and CDR2 ANQGSEA. The CDR3 covers 13 residues. The chain's CDR3 is CSVEGHTADTQYF. In DNA, the CDR3 is TGCAGCGTTGAGGGACACACAGCAGATACGCAGTATTTT.

V and J are TRBV7-2 and TRBJ1-4; 8 bases agree with TRBD1. The germline gives CDR1 SGHTA, CDR2 FQGNSA. After removal of 4 bases from V and 4 bases from J, the junction contained 8 bases not matched to a gene. This CDR3 spans 16 amino acids. The CDR3 DNA is TGTGCCAGCAGCTGGGCCTCTGACAGGGGTAATGAAAAACTGTTTTTT. This translates into CASSWASDRGNEKLFF.

As for this clone: The junction differs from germline at one of its ends, possibly a read error. The chain joins TRBV7-9 to TRBJ2-3; TRBD2 agrees at 13 bases. The CDR3 runs 17 residues. Germline assignment: CDR1 SEHNR and CDR2 FQNEAQ (reference sequence). This CDR3 reads CSSSSYGLAGASDTQYF. The CDR3 nucleotides read TGTTCCAGCAGTTCCTACGGACTAGCGGGAGCCTCAGATACGCAGTATTTT.

The J gene is TRBJ2-3, the V gene TRBV19, with D perhaps matching TRBD2 (5 bases). This CDR3 region has 16 residues. Trimming removed 5 bases from V and 0 bases from J, with 15 bases in between. Per the germline V gene, CDR1 is LNHDA and CDR2 is SQIVND (reference sequence). In DNA, the CDR3 is TGTGCCAGTAGTCCTCGGACTGGCGGTAGCACAGATACGCAGTATTTT. As protein: CASSPRTGGSTDTQYF. The variable domain in full, completed from reference TRBV19 and TRBJ2-3, reads DGGITQSPKYLFRKEGQNVTLSCEQNLNHDAMYWYRQDPGQGLRLIYYSQIVNDFQKGDIAEGYSVSREKKESFPLTVTSAQKNPTAFYLCASSPRTGGSTDTQYFGPGTRLTVL.

The chain is built from TRBV11-3 and TRBJ2-7; 9 nucleotides align to TRBD2. The CDR3 is 15 amino acids. Trimming cost V 5 bases and J 1 base; bases outside gene matches: 6. Germline V CDR1 and CDR2: SGHNT, YENEEA. The CDR3 reads CASSELAGPSYEQYF. The CDR3 nucleotides read TGTGCCAGCAGCGAACTAGCGGGCCCGTCCTACGAGCAGTACTTC.

The chain joins TRBV19 to TRBJ1-4; D perhaps matches TRBD1 (6 bases). Trimming left V 1 base short and J 5 bases short, with 8 bases between. The CDR3 length is 14 residues. In germline, CDR1 is LNHDA, CDR2 SQIVND (reference sequence). The CDR3 spells CASSIGQVNEKLFF. Written as DNA, the CDR3 is TGTGCCAGTAGTATAGGACAGGTGAATGAAAAACTGTTTTTT.

This chain links TRBV23-1 with TRBJ2-1, with no clear D. TRBV23-1 is recorded as an ORF, its role being uncertain. Trimming pared 0 bases from V and 0 bases from J, leaving 9 bases between. CDR3 size: 16 residues. The CDR3: CASSQSESSSYNEQFF. CDR3 nucleotide sequence: TGCGCCAGCAGTCAATCGGAGAGTAGCTCCTACAATGAGCAGTTCTTC.

This clone was found once. V is TRBV7-2 and J is TRBJ2-1; 7 nucleotides align to TRBD2. This CDR3 is 15 amino acids long. J was trimmed by 3 bases and V by 0 bases; bases with no gene match: 2. In germline, CDR1 is SGHTA, CDR2 FQGNSA. The CDR3 here is CASSLASGFYNEQFF. For the CDR3, the DNA is TGTGCCAGCAGCTTAGCTAGCGGGTTCTACAATGAGCAGTTCTTC.

V usage is TRBV7-3 and J usage is TRBJ2-7; TRBD1 matches at 8 bases. V lost 5 bases, J lost 6 bases, and 6 bases stayed unmatched. The CDR3 runs 13 residues. CDR1 and CDR2 from the germline V gene are SGHTA and FQGTGA. The CDR3 here is CASSAGQGSEQYF. DNA for the CDR3: TGTGCCAGCAGCGCAGGACAGGGAAGCGAGCAGTACTTC.